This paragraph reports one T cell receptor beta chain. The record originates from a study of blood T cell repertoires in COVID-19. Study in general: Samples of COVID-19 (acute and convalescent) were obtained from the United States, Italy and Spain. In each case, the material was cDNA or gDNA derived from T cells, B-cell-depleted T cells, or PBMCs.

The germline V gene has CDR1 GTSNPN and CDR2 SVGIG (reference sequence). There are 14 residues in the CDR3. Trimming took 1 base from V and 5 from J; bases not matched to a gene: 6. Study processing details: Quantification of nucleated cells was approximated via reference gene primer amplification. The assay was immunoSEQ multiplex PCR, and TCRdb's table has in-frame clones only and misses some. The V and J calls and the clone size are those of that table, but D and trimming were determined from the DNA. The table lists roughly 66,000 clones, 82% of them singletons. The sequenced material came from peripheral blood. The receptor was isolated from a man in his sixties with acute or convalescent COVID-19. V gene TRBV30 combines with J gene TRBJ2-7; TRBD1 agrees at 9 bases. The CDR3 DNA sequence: TGTGCCTGGAGTGGAGAACAGGGGGCCGACGAGCAGTACTTC. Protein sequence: CAWSGEQGADEQYF.